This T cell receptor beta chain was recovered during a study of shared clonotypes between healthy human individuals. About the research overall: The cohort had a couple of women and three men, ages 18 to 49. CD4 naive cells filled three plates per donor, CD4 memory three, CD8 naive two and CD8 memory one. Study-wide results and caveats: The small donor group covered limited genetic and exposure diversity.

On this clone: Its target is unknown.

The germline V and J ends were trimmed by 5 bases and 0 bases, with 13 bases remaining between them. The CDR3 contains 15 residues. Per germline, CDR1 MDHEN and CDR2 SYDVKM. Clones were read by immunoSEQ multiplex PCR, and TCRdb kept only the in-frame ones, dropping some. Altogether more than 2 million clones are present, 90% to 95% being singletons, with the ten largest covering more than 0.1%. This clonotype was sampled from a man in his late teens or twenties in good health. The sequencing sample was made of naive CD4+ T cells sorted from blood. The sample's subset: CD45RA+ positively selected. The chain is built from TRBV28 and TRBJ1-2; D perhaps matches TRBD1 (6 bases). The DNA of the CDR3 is TGTGCCAGCAGTCGTCTCAGGGGAACTAACTATGGCTACACCTTC. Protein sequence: CASSRLRGTNYGYTF.